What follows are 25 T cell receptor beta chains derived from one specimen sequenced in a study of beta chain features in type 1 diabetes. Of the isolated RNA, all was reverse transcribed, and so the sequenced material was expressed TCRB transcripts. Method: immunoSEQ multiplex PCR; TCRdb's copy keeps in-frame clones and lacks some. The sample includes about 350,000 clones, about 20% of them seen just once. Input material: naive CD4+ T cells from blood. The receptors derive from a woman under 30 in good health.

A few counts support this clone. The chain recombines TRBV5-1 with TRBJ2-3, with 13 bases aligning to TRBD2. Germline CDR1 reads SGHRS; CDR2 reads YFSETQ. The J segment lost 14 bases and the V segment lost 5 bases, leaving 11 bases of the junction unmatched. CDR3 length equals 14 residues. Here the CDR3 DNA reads TGCGCCAGCAGTGTCCGACTAGCGGGGGGTGTGCGGTATTTT. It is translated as CASSVRLAGGVRYF.

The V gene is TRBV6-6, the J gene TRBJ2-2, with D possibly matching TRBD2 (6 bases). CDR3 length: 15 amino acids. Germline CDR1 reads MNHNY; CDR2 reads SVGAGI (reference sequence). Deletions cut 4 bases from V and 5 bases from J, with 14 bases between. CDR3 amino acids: CASSSQGGETGELFF. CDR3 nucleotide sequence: TGTGCCAGCAGTTCCCAGGGCGGGGAAACCGGGGAGCTGTTTTTT.

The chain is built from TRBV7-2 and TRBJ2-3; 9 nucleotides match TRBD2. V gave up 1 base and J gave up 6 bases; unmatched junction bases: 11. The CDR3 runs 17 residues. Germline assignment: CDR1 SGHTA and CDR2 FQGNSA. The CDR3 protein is CASSLGFGGGASDTQYF. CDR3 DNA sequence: TGTGCCAGCAGCTTAGGGTTCGGCGGGGGGGCCTCGGATACGCAGTATTTT.

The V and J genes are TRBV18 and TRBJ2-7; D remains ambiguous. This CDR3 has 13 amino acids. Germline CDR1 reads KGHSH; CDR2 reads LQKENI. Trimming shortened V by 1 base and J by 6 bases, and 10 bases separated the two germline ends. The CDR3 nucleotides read TGTGCCAGCTCACCACTGAGCTCTATCGAGCAGTACTTC. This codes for CASSPLSSIEQYF.

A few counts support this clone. CDR3 region: CARPTEPNTGELFF. The CDR3 coding sequence is TGTGCCCGGCCGACGGAGCCGAACACCGGGGAGCTGTTTTTT. The V gene is TRBV30, the J gene TRBJ2-2; D ambiguous. Germline CDR1 reads GTSNPN; CDR2 reads SVGIG (reference sequence). Trimming took 8 bases from V and 0 from J, leaving 13 bases between them. This CDR3 has 14 amino acids.

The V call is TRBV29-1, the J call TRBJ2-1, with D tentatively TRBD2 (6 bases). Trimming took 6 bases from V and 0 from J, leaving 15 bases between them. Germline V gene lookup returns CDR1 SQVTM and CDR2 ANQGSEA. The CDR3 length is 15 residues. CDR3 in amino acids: CSVAERATSYNEQFF. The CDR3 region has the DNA TGCAGCGTGGCGGAGCGGGCAACCTCCTACAATGAGCAGTTCTTC.

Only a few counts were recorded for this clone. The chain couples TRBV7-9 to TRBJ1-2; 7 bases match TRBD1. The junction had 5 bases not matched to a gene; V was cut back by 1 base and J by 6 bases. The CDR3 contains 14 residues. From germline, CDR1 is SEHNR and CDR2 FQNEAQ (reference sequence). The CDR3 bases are TGTGCCAGCAGCTTAGAGGGACAGTTAAATGGCTACACCTTC. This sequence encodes CASSLEGQLNGYTF.

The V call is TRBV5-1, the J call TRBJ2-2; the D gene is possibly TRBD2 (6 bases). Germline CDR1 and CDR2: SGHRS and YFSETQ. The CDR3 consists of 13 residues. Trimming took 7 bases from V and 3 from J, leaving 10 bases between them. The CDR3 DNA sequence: TGCGCCAGCTCGGGGACTGACACCGGGGAGCTGTTTTTT. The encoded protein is CASSGTDTGELFF.

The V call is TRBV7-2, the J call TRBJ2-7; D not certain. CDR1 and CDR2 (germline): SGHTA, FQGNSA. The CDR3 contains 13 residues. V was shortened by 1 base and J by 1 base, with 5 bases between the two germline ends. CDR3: CASSLDYSYEQYF. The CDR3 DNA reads TGTGCCAGCAGCTTAGACTATTCCTACGAGCAGTACTTC.

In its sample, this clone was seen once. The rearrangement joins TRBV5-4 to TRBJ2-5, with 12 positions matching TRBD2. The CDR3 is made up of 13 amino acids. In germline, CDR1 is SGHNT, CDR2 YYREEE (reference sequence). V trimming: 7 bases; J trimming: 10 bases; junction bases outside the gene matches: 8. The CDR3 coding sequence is TGTGCCAGCGGCGAGACTAGCGGGGGTGGCCAGTACTTC. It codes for CASGETSGGGQYF.

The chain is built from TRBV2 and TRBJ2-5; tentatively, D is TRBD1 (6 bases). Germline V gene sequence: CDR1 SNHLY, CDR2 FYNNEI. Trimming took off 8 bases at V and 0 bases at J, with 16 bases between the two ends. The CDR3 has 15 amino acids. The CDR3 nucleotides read TGTGCCAGCGTACGGACAGCCTTTTACCAAGAGACCCAGTACTTC. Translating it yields CASVRTAFYQETQYF.

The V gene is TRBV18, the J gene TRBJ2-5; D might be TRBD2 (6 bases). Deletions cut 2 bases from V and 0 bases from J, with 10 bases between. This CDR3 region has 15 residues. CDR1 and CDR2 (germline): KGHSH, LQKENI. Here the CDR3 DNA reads TGTGCCAGCTCACCAGGCGGGACGAACCAAGAGACCCAGTACTTC. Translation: CASSPGGTNQETQYF.

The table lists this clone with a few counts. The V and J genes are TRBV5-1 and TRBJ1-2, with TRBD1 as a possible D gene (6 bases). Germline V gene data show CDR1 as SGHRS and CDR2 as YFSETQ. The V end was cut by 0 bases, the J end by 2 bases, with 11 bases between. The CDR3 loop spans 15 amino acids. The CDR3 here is CASSLGAGTNYGYTF. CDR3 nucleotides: TGCGCCAGCAGCTTGGGGGCTGGGACAAACTATGGCTACACCTTC.

The CDR3 protein is CASSQPSGGFDETQYF. CDR3 nucleotide sequence: TGCGCCAGCAGCCAACCTAGCGGGGGGTTCGATGAGACCCAGTACTTC. This rearrangement joins TRBV5-1 to TRBJ2-5, with TRBD2 matching over 11 bases. The CDR3 length is 16 residues. CDR1 and CDR2 from the germline V gene are SGHRS and YFSETQ. The ends lost 4 bases at V and 5 bases at J; junction bases unmatched: 10.

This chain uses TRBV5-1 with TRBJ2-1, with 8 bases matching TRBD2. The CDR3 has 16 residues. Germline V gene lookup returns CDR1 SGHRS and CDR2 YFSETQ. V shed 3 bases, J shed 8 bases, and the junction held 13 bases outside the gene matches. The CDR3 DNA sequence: TGCGCCAGCAGCTCGGGTGGACTAGCATTCCAACATGAGCAGTTCTTC. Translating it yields CASSSGGLAFQHEQFF.

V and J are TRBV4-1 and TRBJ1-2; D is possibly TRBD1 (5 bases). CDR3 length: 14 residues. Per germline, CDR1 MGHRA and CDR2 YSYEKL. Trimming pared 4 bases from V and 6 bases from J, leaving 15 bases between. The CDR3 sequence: CASSLAPGRDGYTF. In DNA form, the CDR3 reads TGCGCCAGCAGCCTCGCACCGGGCAGGGATGGCTACACCTTC.

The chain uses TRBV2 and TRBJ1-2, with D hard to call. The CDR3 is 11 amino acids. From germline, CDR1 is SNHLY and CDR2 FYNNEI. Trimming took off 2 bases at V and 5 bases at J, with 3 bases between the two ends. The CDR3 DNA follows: TGTGCCAGCAGTGAACATTATGGCTACACCTTC. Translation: CASSEHYGYTF.

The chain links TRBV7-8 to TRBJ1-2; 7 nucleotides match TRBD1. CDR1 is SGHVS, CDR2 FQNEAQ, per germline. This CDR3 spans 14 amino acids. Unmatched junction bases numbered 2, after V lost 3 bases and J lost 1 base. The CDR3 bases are TGTGCCAGCAGCTTGGGGGACAGTAACTATGGCTACACCTTC. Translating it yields CASSLGDSNYGYTF.

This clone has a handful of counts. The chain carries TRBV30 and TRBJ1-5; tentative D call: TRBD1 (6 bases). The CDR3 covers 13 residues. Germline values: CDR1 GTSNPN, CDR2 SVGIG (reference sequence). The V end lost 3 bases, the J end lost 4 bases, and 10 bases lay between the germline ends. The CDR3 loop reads CAWSYRENQPQHF. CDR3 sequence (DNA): TGTGCCTGGAGCTACAGGGAGAATCAGCCCCAGCATTTT.

CDR3 sequence: CASTEQGMNTEAFF. As DNA, the CDR3 is TGTGCCAGCACCGAACAGGGGATGAACACTGAAGCTTTCTTT. The chain uses TRBV2 and TRBJ1-1; 7 bases match TRBD1. The trim removed 7 bases at V and 0 bases at J, leaving 5 bases unmatched. CDR3 length: 14 amino acids. CDR1 and CDR2 from the germline V gene are SNHLY and FYNNEI.

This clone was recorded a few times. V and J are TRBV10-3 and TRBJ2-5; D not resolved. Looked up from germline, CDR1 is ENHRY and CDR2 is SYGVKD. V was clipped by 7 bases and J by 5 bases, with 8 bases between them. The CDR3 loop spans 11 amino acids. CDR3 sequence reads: CAIMAAETQYF. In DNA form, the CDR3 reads TGTGCCATCATGGCAGCGGAGACCCAGTACTTC.

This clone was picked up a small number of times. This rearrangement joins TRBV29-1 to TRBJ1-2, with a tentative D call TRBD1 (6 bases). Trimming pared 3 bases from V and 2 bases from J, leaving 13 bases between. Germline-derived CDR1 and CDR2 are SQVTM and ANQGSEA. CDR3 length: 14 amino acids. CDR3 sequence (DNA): TGCAGCGTTGAGTCGCTGGGGGCGAACTATGGCTACACCTTC. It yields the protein CSVESLGANYGYTF.

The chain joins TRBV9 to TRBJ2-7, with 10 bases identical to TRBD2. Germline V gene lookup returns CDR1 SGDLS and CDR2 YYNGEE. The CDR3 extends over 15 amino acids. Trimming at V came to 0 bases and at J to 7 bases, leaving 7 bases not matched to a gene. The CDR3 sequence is CASSVDLAGANEQYF. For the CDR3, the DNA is TGTGCCAGCAGCGTAGATCTAGCGGGAGCAAATGAGCAGTACTTC.

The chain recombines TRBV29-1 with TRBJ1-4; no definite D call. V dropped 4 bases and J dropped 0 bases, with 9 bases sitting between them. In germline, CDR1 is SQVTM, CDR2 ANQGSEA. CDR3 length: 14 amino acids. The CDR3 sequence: CSVAPSTTNEKLFF. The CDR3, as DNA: TGCAGCGTTGCCCCTTCTACAACTAATGAAAAACTGTTTTTT.

The DNA for the CDR3 is TGTGCCAGCCAGCCCCTAGCGGGGCAAGAGACCCAGTACTTC. This gives the protein CASQPLAGQETQYF. The V call is TRBV19, the J call TRBJ2-5, with 9 bases identical to TRBD2. CDR1 is LNHDA, CDR2 SQIVND, per germline (reference sequence). The V gene end was trimmed by 9 bases and the J gene end by 2 bases; junction bases not matched to a gene: 7. The CDR3 runs to 14 residues.